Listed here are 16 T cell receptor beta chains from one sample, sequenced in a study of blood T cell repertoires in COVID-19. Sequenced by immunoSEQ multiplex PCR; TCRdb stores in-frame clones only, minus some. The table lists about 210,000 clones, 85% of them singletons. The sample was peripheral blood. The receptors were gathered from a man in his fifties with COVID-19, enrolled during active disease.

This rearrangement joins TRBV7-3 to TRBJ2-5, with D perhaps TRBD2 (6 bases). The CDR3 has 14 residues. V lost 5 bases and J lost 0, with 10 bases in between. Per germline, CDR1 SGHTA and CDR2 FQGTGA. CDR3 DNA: TGTGCCAGCAGCCCCGGACTAAACCAAGAGACCCAGTACTTC. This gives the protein CASSPGLNQETQYF.

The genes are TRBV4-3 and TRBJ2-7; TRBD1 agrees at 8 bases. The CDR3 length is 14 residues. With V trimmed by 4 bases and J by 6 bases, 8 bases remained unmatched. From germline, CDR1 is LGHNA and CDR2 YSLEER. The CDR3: CASSRNTGGSEQYF. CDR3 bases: TGCGCCAGCAGCCGCAATACAGGGGGAAGCGAGCAGTACTTC.

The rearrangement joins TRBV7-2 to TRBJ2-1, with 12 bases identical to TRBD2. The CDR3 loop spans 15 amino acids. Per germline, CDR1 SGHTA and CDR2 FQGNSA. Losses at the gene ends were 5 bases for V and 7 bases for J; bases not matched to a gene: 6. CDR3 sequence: CASSVGLAGGNEQFF. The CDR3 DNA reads TGTGCCAGCAGCGTGGGCCTAGCGGGGGGGAATGAGCAGTTCTTC.

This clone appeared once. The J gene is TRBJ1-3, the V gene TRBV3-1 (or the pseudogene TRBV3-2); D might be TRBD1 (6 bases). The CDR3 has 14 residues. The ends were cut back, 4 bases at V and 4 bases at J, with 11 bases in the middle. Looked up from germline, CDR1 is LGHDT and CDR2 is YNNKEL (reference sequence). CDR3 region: CASSPRTAGNTIYF. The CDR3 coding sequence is TGTGCCAGCAGCCCCCGGACAGCCGGAAACACCATATATTTT.

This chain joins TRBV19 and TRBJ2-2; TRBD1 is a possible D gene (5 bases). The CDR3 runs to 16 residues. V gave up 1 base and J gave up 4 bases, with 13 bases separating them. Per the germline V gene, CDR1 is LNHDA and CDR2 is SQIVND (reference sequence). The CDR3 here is CASSIGEGAGTGELFF. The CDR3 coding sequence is TGTGCCAGTAGTATAGGGGAAGGGGCCGGCACCGGGGAGCTGTTTTTT.

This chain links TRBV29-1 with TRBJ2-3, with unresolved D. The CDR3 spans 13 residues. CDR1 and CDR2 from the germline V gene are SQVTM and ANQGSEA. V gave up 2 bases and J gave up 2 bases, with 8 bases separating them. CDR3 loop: CSVELANTDTQYF. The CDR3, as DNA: TGCAGCGTTGAACTTGCGAACACAGATACGCAGTATTTT.

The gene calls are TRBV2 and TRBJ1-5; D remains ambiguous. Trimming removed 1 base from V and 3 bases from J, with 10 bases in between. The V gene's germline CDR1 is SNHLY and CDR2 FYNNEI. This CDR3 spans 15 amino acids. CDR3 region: CASSEGWQFNQPQHF. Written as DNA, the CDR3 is TGTGCCAGCAGTGAAGGGTGGCAGTTCAATCAGCCCCAGCATTTT.

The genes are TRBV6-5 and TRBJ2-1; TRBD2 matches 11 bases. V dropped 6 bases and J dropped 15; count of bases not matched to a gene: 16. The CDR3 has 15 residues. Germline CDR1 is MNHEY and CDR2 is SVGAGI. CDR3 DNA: TGTGCCAGCAGGGGACTCGGGCGGGCTAGCGGGGGGTGGTTCTTC. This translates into CASRGLGRASGGWFF.

CDR3 residues: CASSFDRLYGYTF. CDR3 DNA: TGCGCCAGCAGTTTCGACAGGCTATATGGCTACACCTTC. V usage is TRBV10-1 and J usage is TRBJ1-2; possible D gene TRBD1, 6 bases. Germline CDR1 is WNHNN and CDR2 is SYGVQD (reference sequence). V lost 5 bases to trimming and J lost 5 bases, with 12 bases between them. CDR3 length: 13 residues.

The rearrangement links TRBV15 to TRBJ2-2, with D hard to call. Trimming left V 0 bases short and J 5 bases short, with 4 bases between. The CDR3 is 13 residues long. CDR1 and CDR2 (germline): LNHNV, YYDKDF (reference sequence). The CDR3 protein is CATSRDQTGELFF. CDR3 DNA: TGTGCCACCAGCAGAGATCAAACCGGGGAGCTGTTTTTT.

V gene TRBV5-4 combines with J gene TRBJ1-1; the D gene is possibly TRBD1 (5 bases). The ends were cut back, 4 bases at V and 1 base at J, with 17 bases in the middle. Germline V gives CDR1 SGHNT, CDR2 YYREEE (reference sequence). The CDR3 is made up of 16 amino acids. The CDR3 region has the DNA TGTGCCAGCAGCCTCGGGGGGAGGGGACCGAACACTGAAGCTTTCTTT. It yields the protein CASSLGGRGPNTEAFF.

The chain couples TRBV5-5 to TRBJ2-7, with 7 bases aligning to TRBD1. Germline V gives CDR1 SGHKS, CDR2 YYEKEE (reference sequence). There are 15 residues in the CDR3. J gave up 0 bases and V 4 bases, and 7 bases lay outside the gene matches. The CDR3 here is CASSRQGRSSYEQYF. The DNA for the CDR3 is TGTGCCAGCAGCCGACAGGGTAGGAGCTCCTACGAGCAGTACTTC.

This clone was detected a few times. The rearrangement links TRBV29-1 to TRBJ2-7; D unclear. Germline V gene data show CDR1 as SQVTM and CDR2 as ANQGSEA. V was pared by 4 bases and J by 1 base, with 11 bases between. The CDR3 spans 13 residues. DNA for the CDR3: TGCAGCGTTGTCCGACTTCCTTCCTACGAGCAGTACTTC. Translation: CSVVRLPSYEQYF.

This CDR3 reads CASSLEGASYNEQFF. CDR3 DNA: TGTGCCAGCAGCTTAGAGGGGGCGTCTTACAATGAGCAGTTCTTC. The V and J genes are TRBV7-2 and TRBJ2-1; 7 bases are a match to TRBD1. Trimming removed 1 base from V and 4 bases from J; junction bases left unmatched: 4. Germline V lookup: CDR1 SGHTA, CDR2 FQGNSA. The CDR3 has 15 amino acids.

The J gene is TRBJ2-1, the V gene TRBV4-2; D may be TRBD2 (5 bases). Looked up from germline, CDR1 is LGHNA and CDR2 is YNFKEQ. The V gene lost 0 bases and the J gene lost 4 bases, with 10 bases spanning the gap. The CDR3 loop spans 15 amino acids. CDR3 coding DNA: TGTGCCAGCAGCCAAGAAGGAGGCAATTACAATGAGCAGTTCTTC. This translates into CASSQEGGNYNEQFF.

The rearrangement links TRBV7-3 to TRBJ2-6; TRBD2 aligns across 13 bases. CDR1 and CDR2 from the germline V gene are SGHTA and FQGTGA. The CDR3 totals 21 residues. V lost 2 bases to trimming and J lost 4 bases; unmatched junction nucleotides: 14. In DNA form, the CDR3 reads TGTGCCAGCAGCTTACGGGGTCCCGGACTAGCGGGGGAAATAGGGGCCAACGTCCTGACTTTC. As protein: CASSLRGPGLAGEIGANVLTF.